The sequence of this TCR beta chain was determined in a study of blood T cell repertoires in COVID-19. Measured with immunoSEQ multiplex PCR; TCRdb has only the in-frame clones, and not every one. The sample has around 390,000 clones; approximately 87% are singletons. Symptom resolution, clearance, or two negative PCRs marked the recovered donors of Cohort 3. V lost 6 bases, J lost 1 base, and 5 bases stayed unmatched. This CDR3 is 15 amino acids long. CDR1 is MDHEN and CDR2 is SYDVKM in the germline V gene. The material sequenced was PBMCs or T cells enriched from blood (not recorded which). The chain is built from TRBV28 and TRBJ2-2; 7 positions agree with TRBD1. The sequence was obtained from a woman aged 45-59 years who had recovered from COVID-19. The DNA for the CDR3 is TGTGCCAGCAGCAGGGGACAGCTGAACACCGGGGAGCTGTTTTTT. The encoded protein is CASSRGQLNTGELFF. Based on the CDR3 plus reference TRBV28 and TRBJ2-2, the full variable domain is DVKVTQSSRYLVKRTGEKVFLECVQDMDHENMFWYRQDPGLGLRLIYFSYDVKMKEKGDIPEGYSVSREKKERFSLILESASTNQTSMYLCASSRGQLNTGELFFGEGSRLTVL.